The 28 T cell receptor beta chains below all came from one sample that was sequenced in a study of OX40 agonist ivuxolimab in advanced cancers. Repertoires were generated with immunoSEQ multiplex PCR, while TCRdb's copy carries only in-frame clones and drops some. The sample includes fewer than 100,000 clones, under 95% of them seen just once. The source material was CD4+ or CD8+ T cells sorted from blood, sampled in a trial of the OX40 agonist ivuxolimab. These receptors all come from an adult with an advanced solid tumor such as melanoma, head and neck, liver or kidney cancer.

The chain has TRBV18 and TRBJ2-1; 10 bases map to TRBD2. Germline CDR1 is KGHSH and CDR2 is LQKENI. The CDR3 spans 18 residues. The trim removed 0 bases at V and 6 bases at J, leaving 11 bases unmatched. CDR3 DNA sequence: TGTGCCAGCTCACCACCGGCCTCTAGCGGGAGAAGGGGCAATGAGCAGTTCTTC. This translates into CASSPPASSGRRGNEQFF.

The chain is built from TRBV2 and TRBJ2-3, with a possible D match to TRBD1 (6 bases). The V gene lost 7 bases and the J gene lost 6 bases, with 17 bases spanning the gap. This CDR3 is built from 14 residues. Germline V gene sequence: CDR1 SNHLY, CDR2 FYNNEI. The CDR3 loop reads CASKGTSWADTQYF. The CDR3 DNA sequence: TGTGCCAGCAAGGGGACATCGTGGGCGGATACGCAGTATTTT.

The chain joins TRBV28 to TRBJ2-7; 10 bases agree with TRBD2. The CDR3 loop spans 16 amino acids. Germline CDR1 and CDR2: MDHEN and SYDVKM. Trimming took 5 bases from V and 0 from J; bases not matched to a gene: 7. The CDR3: CASSPASSGSSYEQYF. CDR3 sequence (DNA): TGTGCCAGCAGTCCGGCCTCTAGCGGGAGCTCCTACGAGCAGTACTTC.

The V call is TRBV18, the J call TRBJ2-7, with D possibly being TRBD1 (6 bases). V lost 5 bases and J lost 1, with 15 bases in between. CDR1 KGHSH and CDR2 LQKENI come from the germline V gene. There are 15 residues in the CDR3. The CDR3 protein is CASSTDSTQSYEQYF. For the CDR3, the DNA is TGTGCCAGCTCAACGGACAGCACACAATCCTACGAGCAGTACTTC. Filled out from reference TRBV18 and TRBJ2-7, the complete variable domain reads NAGVMQNPRHLVRRRGQEARLRCSPMKGHSHVYWYRQLPEEGLKFMVYLQKENIIDESGMPKERFSAEFPKEGPSILRIQQVVRGDSAAYFCASSTDSTQSYEQYFGPGTRLTVT.

The rearrangement joins TRBV5-4 to TRBJ1-4; no firm D call. The CDR3 is 17 amino acids. V was trimmed by 5 bases and J by 1 base, leaving 18 bases between them. The V gene's germline CDR1 is SGHNT and CDR2 YYREEE (reference sequence). The CDR3 here is CASRPGGTSLTNEKLFF. CDR3 coding DNA: TGTGCCAGCAGACCCGGCGGTACCTCCCTAACTAATGAAAAACTGTTTTTT. The full variable domain, completed using reference TRBV5-4 and TRBJ1-4, is ETGVTQSPTHLIKTRGQQVTLRCSSQSGHNTVSWYQQALGQGPQFIFQYYREEENGRGNFPPRFSGLQFPNYSSELNVNALELDDSALYLCASRPGGTSLTNEKLFFGSGTQLSVL.

This clone has more than one count but fewer than ten. The rearrangement links TRBV2 to TRBJ1-5; weak D call: TRBD1 (5 bases). Trimming shortened V by 7 bases and J by 4 bases, and 14 bases separated the two germline ends. Germline V gene data show CDR1 as SNHLY and CDR2 as FYNNEI. The CDR3 is 14 amino acids. The CDR3 nucleotides read TGTGCCAGCATGCTGGGGCGGAAAAATCAGCCCCAGCATTTT. Its protein is CASMLGRKNQPQHF.

The CDR3 coding sequence is TGTGCCAGCAGTTTTTCTGCCGTCGGGGGCGGCTACACCTTC. Residues: CASSFSAVGGGYTF. The genes are TRBV28 and TRBJ1-2; D might be TRBD1 (6 bases). This CDR3 is 14 amino acids long. Germline CDR1 is MDHEN and CDR2 is SYDVKM. The V gene lost 3 bases and the J gene lost 8 bases, with 16 bases spanning the gap.

The rearrangement uses TRBV12-5 and TRBJ2-1; no reliable D call. Trimming removed 0 bases at V and 3 bases at J, with 15 bases between. CDR1 LGHNT and CDR2 FRNRAP come from the germline V gene. CDR3 length: 17 amino acids. The CDR3 nucleotides are TGTGCTAGTGGTTTGGTACCAGATGGGGTTCTCTACAATGAGCAGTTCTTC. This translates into CASGLVPDGVLYNEQFF.

The chain links TRBV11-2 to TRBJ1-3; D remains ambiguous. The CDR3 extends over 16 amino acids. Trimming took off 5 bases at V and 0 bases at J, with 14 bases between the two ends. Germline values: CDR1 SGHAT, CDR2 FQNNGV. This CDR3 is CASSPRGFRSGNTIYF. The CDR3 bases are TGTGCCAGCAGCCCCCGGGGTTTTCGCTCTGGAAACACCATATATTTT.

This chain joins TRBV7-2 and TRBJ2-4; D perhaps matches TRBD2 (6 bases). The CDR3 covers 14 residues. Per germline, CDR1 SGHTA and CDR2 FQGNSA. Trimming shortened V by 5 bases and J by 6 bases, and 14 bases separated the two germline ends. DNA of the CDR3: TGTGCCAGCAGCCCTCGGCGGGGAGGAAACATTCAGTACTTC. This codes for CASSPRRGGNIQYF.

V is TRBV19 and J is TRBJ2-3; perhaps TRBD1 as D (6 bases). The V end lost 6 bases, the J end lost 3 bases, and 13 bases lay between the germline ends. This CDR3 is 14 amino acids long. The germline gives CDR1 LNHDA, CDR2 SQIVND (reference sequence). CDR3 residues: CASSPDRGTDTQYF. In DNA form, the CDR3 reads TGTGCCAGTAGCCCGGACAGAGGAACAGATACGCAGTATTTT. The complete variable domain, with remaining parts taken from reference TRBV19 and TRBJ2-3, reads DGGITQSPKYLFRKEGQNVTLSCEQNLNHDAMYWYRQDPGQGLRLIYYSQIVNDFQKGDIAEGYSVSREKKESFPLTVTSAQKNPTAFYLCASSPDRGTDTQYFGPGTRLTVL.

This clone was counted only a few times. This chain connects TRBV6-1 to TRBJ1-2; D remains ambiguous. Trimming took off 7 bases at V and 2 bases at J, with 14 bases between the two ends. This CDR3 spans 14 amino acids. Germline assignment: CDR1 MNHNS and CDR2 SASEGT. The CDR3 bases are TGTGCCAGCACCCAAAGGAGCCCAAACTATGGCTACACCTTC. Protein product: CASTQRSPNYGYTF.

The J gene is TRBJ2-5, the V gene TRBV5-1, with TRBD2 as a possible D gene (5 bases). CDR3 length equals 12 residues. Germline CDR1 SGHRS, CDR2 YFSETQ. Trimming took 2 bases from V and 4 from J, leaving 6 bases between them. DNA for the CDR3: TGCGCCAGCAGCTTTAGCGCAGAGACCCAGTACTTC. This sequence encodes CASSFSAETQYF.

The rearrangement joins TRBV5-1 to TRBJ2-2; D is unresolved. The CDR3 spans 15 residues. The V gene's germline CDR1 is SGHRS and CDR2 YFSETQ. Trimming left V 0 bases short and J 1 base short, with 7 bases between. The CDR3 DNA follows: TGCGCCAGCAGCTTGGCCTTGGGGAACACCGGGGAGCTGTTTTTT. It encodes CASSLALGNTGELFF.

The chain joins TRBV5-4 to TRBJ2-5; tentative D call: TRBD1 (5 bases). This CDR3 is built from 15 residues. V lost 3 bases to trimming and J lost 2 bases, with 14 bases between them. Germline lookup yields CDR1 SGHNT and CDR2 YYREEE (reference sequence). The CDR3 DNA follows: TGTGCCAGCAGCTACCCTAGGGGCCCTCAAGAGACCCAGTACTTC. This translates into CASSYPRGPQETQYF.

The chain is built from TRBV5-1 and TRBJ1-1; TRBD1 might be the D (5 bases). Germline values: CDR1 SGHRS, CDR2 YFSETQ. The V gene lost 4 bases and the J gene lost 4 bases, with 17 bases spanning the gap. CDR3 length equals 15 residues. This chain's CDR3 is CASSPASGGGTEAFF. The CDR3 DNA reads as TGCGCCAGCAGCCCAGCCTCTGGGGGGGGCACTGAAGCTTTCTTT.

The chain joins TRBV4-3 to TRBJ1-1; the match to TRBD1 covers 7 bases. The V gene end was trimmed by 4 bases and the J gene end by 3 bases; junction bases not matched to a gene: 8. Germline assignment: CDR1 LGHNA and CDR2 YSLEER. CDR3 size: 15 residues. The CDR3 DNA sequence: TGCGCCAGCAGCCGGACGGGACAGTGGGACACTGAAGCTTTCTTT. This gives the protein CASSRTGQWDTEAFF.

This rearrangement joins TRBV4-2 to TRBJ2-1; possible D gene TRBD1, 6 bases. V was shortened by 2 bases and J by 6 bases, with 11 bases between the two germline ends. The CDR3 is made up of 14 amino acids. CDR1 is LGHNA and CDR2 is YNFKEQ in the germline V gene. The CDR3 is CASSQKGHRNEQFF. The CDR3 DNA reads TGTGCCAGCAGCCAAAAGGGACACCGCAATGAGCAGTTCTTC.

The chain combines TRBV7-6 with TRBJ2-6, with D possibly being TRBD1 or TRBD2 (5 bases each). The CDR3 runs 18 residues. Germline V gives CDR1 SGHVS, CDR2 FNYEAQ. The germline V and J ends were trimmed by 5 bases and 2 bases, with 19 bases remaining between them. CDR3 nucleotides: TGTGCCAGCAGCATGGGACCACCGGTGGGCACTGGGGCCAACGTCCTGACTTTC. Amino acid sequence: CASSMGPPVGTGANVLTF.

Notes on this clone: Other DNA sequences in the same sample also yield this CDR3. This sequence joins TRBV6-5 and TRBJ2-7; D could derive from TRBD1 or TRBD2 (5 bases each). CDR1 is MNHEY and CDR2 is SVGAGI in the germline V gene. This CDR3 has 13 residues. V lost 6 bases and J 4 bases, leaving 13 bases between the germline ends. The CDR3 spells CASSLSGRYEQYF. The CDR3 bases are TGTGCCAGCAGCCTCTCAGGGAGATACGAGCAGTACTTC.

This chain uses TRBV7-2 with TRBJ2-1; the D is unclear. This CDR3 has 18 residues. CDR1 is SGHTA and CDR2 is FQGNSA in the germline V gene. V lost 5 bases to trimming and J lost 0 bases, with 20 bases between them. This CDR3 is CASSRASVGVSSYNEQFF. The CDR3 DNA is TGTGCCAGCAGCCGAGCCTCTGTAGGCGTTAGCTCCTACAATGAGCAGTTCTTC. Complete variable domain (other parts from reference TRBV7-2 and TRBJ2-1): GAGVSQSPSNKVTEKGKDVELRCDPISGHTALYWYRQSLGQGLEFLIYFQGNSAPDKSGLPSDRFSAERTGGSVSTLTIQRTQQEDSAVYLCASSRASVGVSSYNEQFFGPGTRLTVL.

This clone was counted a single time. V usage is TRBV4-3 and J usage is TRBJ2-1; D not certain. The CDR3 extends over 15 amino acids. Germline assignment: CDR1 LGHNA and CDR2 YSLEER. Deletions cut 3 bases from V and 9 bases from J, with 18 bases between. The CDR3 sequence: CASSHETSKHSEQFF. DNA of the CDR3: TGCGCCAGCAGCCATGAGACCTCCAAACACAGTGAGCAGTTCTTC.

The chain has TRBV29-1 and TRBJ2-1; D may be TRBD1 (5 bases). V dropped 2 bases and J dropped 0 bases, with 8 bases sitting between them. This CDR3 spans 14 amino acids. The V gene's germline CDR1 is SQVTM and CDR2 ANQGSEA. The CDR3: CSVEKGISYNEQFF. Written as DNA, the CDR3 is TGCAGCGTTGAAAAGGGGATCTCCTACAATGAGCAGTTCTTC.

The J gene is TRBJ2-7, the V gene TRBV28, with 10 bases matching TRBD2. This CDR3 is 15 amino acids long. Trimming at V came to 6 bases and at J to 7 bases, leaving 12 bases not matched to a gene. Germline lookup yields CDR1 MDHEN and CDR2 SYDVKM. The chain's CDR3 is CASSTSSGRAGEQYF. CDR3 DNA sequence: TGTGCCAGCAGCACATCAAGCGGGAGGGCGGGGGAGCAGTACTTC.

V is TRBV27 and J is TRBJ2-3, with a tentative D call TRBD1 (6 bases). V gave up 5 bases and J gave up 4 bases, with 13 bases separating them. This CDR3 is 14 amino acids long. Germline assignment: CDR1 MNHEY and CDR2 SMNVEV (reference sequence). CDR3 nucleotides: TGTGCCAGCAGTGATACCCCAGGGGCAGATACGCAGTATTTT. The encoded protein is CASSDTPGADTQYF.

The chain links TRBV5-1 to TRBJ2-7; 7 bases agree with TRBD1. The trim removed 3 bases at V and 5 bases at J, leaving 5 bases unmatched. The CDR3 length is 13 residues. CDR1 SGHRS and CDR2 YFSETQ come from the germline V gene. The DNA of the CDR3 is TGCGCCAGCAGCTCGGGACAGCTCCACGAGCAGTACTTC. Translating gives CASSSGQLHEQYF.

The chain recombines TRBV29-1 with TRBJ1-2; D perhaps matches TRBD1 (5 bases). Germline CDR1 is SQVTM and CDR2 is ANQGSEA. Deletions cut 4 bases from V and 8 bases from J, with 26 bases between. The CDR3 totals 16 residues. The CDR3 reads CSVVSGERSVFEGYTF. CDR3 nucleotides: TGCAGCGTTGTTTCGGGGGAGAGGTCGGTTTTCGAGGGCTACACCTTC.

The chain has TRBV6-6 and TRBJ2-4; perhaps TRBD2 as D (6 bases). V was shortened by 0 bases and J by 3 bases, with 12 bases between the two germline ends. The CDR3 extends over 16 amino acids. In germline, CDR1 is MNHNY, CDR2 SVGAGI (reference sequence). CDR3 loop: CASSYSGREGKNIQYF. CDR3 DNA sequence: TGTGCCAGCAGTTACTCGGGGCGGGAAGGCAAAAACATTCAGTACTTC.